This T cell receptor (beta chain) came from a study of OX40 agonist ivuxolimab in advanced cancers. A word on this clone: The antigen is not known.

Study findings and constraints: Normalized T-cell clonal expansion was also low in a subset of nonresponders. The mean number of expanded clones was higher in CD8+ T cells than in CD4+. Determination of antigen specificity was not performed for the expanded peripheral T cells.

Germline assignment: CDR1 SGHRS and CDR2 YFSETQ. V lost 0 bases to trimming and J lost 9 bases, with 6 bases between them. CDR3 length: 11 residues. Assay used: immunoSEQ multiplex PCR; TCRdb lists only in-frame clones, some missing. The repertoire includes approximately 81,000 clones, 81% of them detected once, and around 4.2% sits in the top ten. The sampling schedule covered blood at baseline, cycle 4 day 1, and cycle 7 day 1. This material consisted of CD4+ or CD8+ T cells sorted from blood, taken in a trial of the OX40 agonist ivuxolimab. This clonotype was obtained from an adult with an advanced solid tumor such as melanoma, head and neck, liver or kidney cancer. This chain uses TRBV5-1 with TRBJ1-1; a possible D gene is TRBD1 (5 bases). CDR3 amino acids: CASSLEGKAFF. The CDR3 DNA reads as TGCGCCAGCAGCTTGGAGGGGAAAGCTTTCTTT.